The rows below give T cell receptor beta chains drawn from one sample of a study of T cell responses to AZD1222 COVID-19 vaccine. Using immunoSEQ multiplex PCR, the repertoire was profiled, and TCRdb retains in-frame clones only, with some absent. Among 180,000 or so clones listed, about 89% were seen once. Source: peripheral blood, taken on day 0 of AZD1222 vaccination. These receptors were obtained from an adult in good health. Each CDR3 is given with its conserved first and last residue. A D gene is named only where the DNA matches it firmly. For some rows the clone size is stated as once, few or many, or as a class when expanded; others skip it.

d_call clone_size j_call v_call cdr3_nt cdr3_aa
TRBD2 few TRBJ2-1 TRBV19 TGTGCCAGTAGTATTAGCGGGACCCGTTCCAATGAGCAGTTCTTC CASSISGTRSNEQFF
TRBD2 - TRBJ2-2 TRBV7-9 TGTGCCAGCAGCGCCCCCGGGACTAGCGGGAGGGTATTCACCGGGGAGCTGTTTTTT CASSAPGTSGRVFTGELFF
- - TRBJ1-1 TRBV9 TGTGCCAGCAGCGTAGGGTCCTCGTTATCGGAAGCTTTCTTT CASSVGSSLSEAFF
- - TRBJ2-6 TRBV27 TGTGCCAGCAGTCGGACCGGGACTTACTCTGGGGCCAACGTCCTGACTTTC CASSRTGTYSGANVLTF
TRBD2 - TRBJ2-1 TRBV18 TGTGCCAGCTCACCAGGGCTAGCGGGAGCCAATGAGCAGTTCTTC CASSPGLAGANEQFF
- - TRBJ1-1 TRBV5-5 TGTGCCAGCAGGCCTGGACAGATAAACACTGAAGCTTTCTTT CASRPGQINTEAFF
TRBD2 - TRBJ2-5 TRBV27 TGTGCCAGCAGCCGAATACTAGCGGGGGTCCAAGAGACCCAGTACTTC CASSRILAGVQETQYF
TRBD2 - TRBJ2-3 TRBV27 TGTGCCAGCAGTCTCGCCCGACTAGCGGGGCTGCTTAATACGCAGTATTTT CASSLARLAGLLNTQYF
- once TRBJ2-1 TRBV5-1 TGCGCCAGCAGCTCGGACACGCTTAGGACAAGGAGTAATGGTGAGCAGTTCTTC CASSSDTLRTRSNGEQFF
- - TRBJ1-1 TRBV9 TGTGCCAGCAGCAAACAGGTTATCACTGAAGCTTTCTTT CASSKQVITEAFF
TRBD2 - TRBJ2-1 TRBV7-3 TGTGCCAGCAGCTTAGGTCACCGGGGGGCCTACAATGAGCAGTTCTTC CASSLGHRGAYNEQFF
TRBD2 - TRBJ2-3 TRBV2 TGTGCCAGCAGTCCCCCTAGCGGGAGGTACGCTAGCACAGATACGCAGTATTTT CASSPPSGRYASTDTQYF
- - TRBJ2-7 TRBV6-5 TGTGCCAGCAGAAGGCCAGGGAGCGACGAGCAGTACTTC CASRRPGSDEQYF
TRBD1 - TRBJ2-3 TRBV5-4 TGTGCCAGCAGCTTTAGGGGGCCCACAGATACGCAGTATTTT CASSFRGPTDTQYF
TRBD2 - TRBJ2-2 TRBV2 TGTGCCAGCAGTGTGACTAGCGGAGTGGGGGAGCTGTTTTTT CASSVTSGVGELFF
TRBD1 once TRBJ1-3 TRBV20-1 TGCAGTGCTAGTGGGCAGGGGGCTGGAAACACCATATATTTT CSASGQGAGNTIYF
- once TRBJ2-2 TRBV10-3 TGTGCCATCAGTGCTAACACAGGGAGAACCGGGGAGCTGTTTTTT CAISANTGRTGELFF
- - TRBJ1-2 TRBV10-2 TGCGCCAGCAGTGACCCCGTGGGGGGAGCTACTAACTATGGCTACACCTTC CASSDPVGGATNYGYTF
- - TRBJ2-7 TRBV7-2 TGTGCCAGCAGCTTACACAACTCCTACGAGCAGTACTTC CASSLHNSYEQYF
TRBD1 - TRBJ2-2 TRBV7-6 TGTGCCAGCCAGGGGGACGGCACCGGGGAGCTGTTTTTT CASQGDGTGELFF
- - TRBJ1-1 TRBV5-1 TGCGCCAGCAGCTACCTCGGGGGTAACACTGAAGCTTTCTTT CASSYLGGNTEAFF
TRBD1 - TRBJ1-5 TRBV30 TGTGCCTGGAGTGTACTGGGGGACAGGGGGAATCAGCCCCAGCATTTT CAWSVLGDRGNQPQHF
- - TRBJ1-5 TRBV7-2 TGTGCCAGCAGCTTCAGGGGTGGCAATCAGCCCCAGCATTTT CASSFRGGNQPQHF
TRBD1 few TRBJ1-6 TRBV7-9 TGTGCCAGCAGCTCGTCACAGGGGGCGCATTCACCCCTCCACTTT CASSSSQGAHSPLHF
- - TRBJ1-6 TRBV9 TGTGCCAGCAGCGTAGAACAGGGAAATTCACCCCTCCACTTT CASSVEQGNSPLHF
- - TRBJ1-1 TRBV7-8 TGTGCCAGCAGGCGTAACCCACAGGATCGATCGAACACTGAAGCTTTCTTT CASRRNPQDRSNTEAFF
TRBD2 - TRBJ2-1 TRBV2 TGTGCCAGCAGTGGACTAGCCAATGAGCAGTTCTTC CASSGLANEQFF
- few TRBJ1-2 TRBV28 TGTGCCAGCAGTATAGGTGGGCTCAACCCTAACTATGGCTACACCTTC CASSIGGLNPNYGYTF
- - TRBJ1-1 TRBV19 TGTGCCAGTACCTCTCCGGTGGGCTTCTTGAACACTGAAGCTTTCTTT CASTSPVGFLNTEAFF
- - TRBJ2-1 TRBV14 TGTGCCAGCAGCCAATCGGGGGTGAGCTCCTACAATGAGCAGTTCTTC CASSQSGVSSYNEQFF
- - TRBJ2-1 TRBV27 TGTGCCAGCAGTTTATCACGGGCTGCATCCTACAATGAGCAGTTCTTC CASSLSRAASYNEQFF
TRBD1 - TRBJ2-2 TRBV19 TGTGCCAGTATGGGACAGGGTGTGAACACCGGGGAGCTGTTTTTT CASMGQGVNTGELFF
TRBD1 - TRBJ1-1 TRBV9 TGTGCCAGCAGCCCACGGGGACAGGAGAACACTGAAGCTTTCTTT CASSPRGQENTEAFF
TRBD1 - TRBJ2-7 TRBV6-5 TGTGCCAGCAGTCGCCGGGACAGGGGGGACGAGCAGTACTTC CASSRRDRGDEQYF
- - TRBJ1-1 TRBV5-1 TGCGCCAGCAGCTTGCGCGGGACAATGAACACTGAAGCTTTCTTT CASSLRGTMNTEAFF
TRBD1 - TRBJ2-4 TRBV19 TGTGCCAGCAGACCGGACAGGGGGAAAAACATTCAGTACTTC CASRPDRGKNIQYF
- - TRBJ1-2 TRBV7-9 TGTGCCAGCAGCCTAGGGCGGGACTATGGCTACACCTTC CASSLGRDYGYTF
- - TRBJ1-2 TRBV6-5 TGTGCCAGCAGTTCATCTTGGACAGAATCTAACTATGGCTACACCTTC CASSSSWTESNYGYTF
- - TRBJ1-1 TRBV29-1 TGCAGCGTCATGGGGACGAGCGAGGGCACTGAAGCTTTCTTT CSVMGTSEGTEAFF
- - TRBJ1-6 TRBV28 TGTGCCAGCAGTTTAACAGGGAATTCACCCCTCCACTTT CASSLTGNSPLHF
- - TRBJ1-2 TRBV20-1 TGCAGTGCTAGTGGGACCGACAAAGGCTACACCTTC CSASGTDKGYTF
TRBD1 - TRBJ1-5 TRBV24-1 TGTGCCACCAGGGGGACAGGGGGCCCGATCATTAGCAATCAGCCCCAGCATTTT CATRGTGGPIISNQPQHF
TRBD1 - TRBJ1-2 TRBV10-3 TGTGCCATCCAGGGAGGACAGGGCTATGGCTACACCTTC CAIQGGQGYGYTF
- - TRBJ1-3 TRBV5-1 TGCGCCAGCAGCTTGGCCGGGGGCTCGTACGGAAACACCATATATTTT CASSLAGGSYGNTIYF